The 8 T cell receptor beta chains below come from one sample, sequenced in a study of breast tumors, draining lymph nodes, adjacent tissues. TCRdb used MiXCR to reprocess the multiplex PCR reads, holding one entry per CDR3 protein. The table includes 50,000 to 85,000 distinct CDR3 sequences, around two fifths detected once. The material sequenced was breast tumor tissue. The receptors derive from a female donor with breast cancer. Some clones in this sample may be carry-over from other donors' samples.

In this sample, this clonotype turned up a few times. The chain has TRBV24-1 and TRBJ2-3, with 8 bases that match TRBD2. From germline, CDR1 is KGHDR and CDR2 SFDVKD. The ends lost 7 bases at V and 4 bases at J; junction bases unmatched: 9. The CDR3 is made up of 15 amino acids. CDR3 loop: CATSPAAGGADTQYF. CDR3 bases: TGTGCCACCAGCCCTGCGGCGGGGGGAGCAGATACGCAGTATTTT.

This clonotype was detected ten times or more. The gene calls are TRBV7-8 and TRBJ2-7; TRBD2 matches 10 bases. The CDR3 consists of 14 residues. Germline trimming cut 8 bases from V and 2 bases from J; bases unmatched to any gene: 6. Per germline, CDR1 SGHVS and CDR2 FQNEAQ. CDR3 bases: TGTGCCAGCGCTTTAGCGGGGGGCACCTACGAGCAGTACTTC. Amino acids: CASALAGGTYEQYF.

As regards this clonotype: With a much larger clone just one base away, this may be a read error. DNA for the CDR3: TGTGCCAGCAGCTTAGGGCGGGGGGCCCCTGGGGATGAGCAGTTCTTC. Translated: CASSLGRGAPGDEQFF. The rearrangement uses TRBV11-3 and TRBJ2-1; 8 nucleotides match TRBD2. The CDR3 is made up of 16 amino acids. V was pared by 1 base and J by 8 bases, with 10 bases of the junction left unmatched. Germline values: CDR1 SGHNT, CDR2 YENEEA.

With respect to this clonotype: This may be a read error: a much more frequent sequence differs by one nucleotide. The chain employs TRBV28 and TRBJ2-7; no definite D call. The CDR3 extends over 16 amino acids. Germline CDR1 is MDHEN and CDR2 is SYDVKM. Trimming pared 6 bases from V and 1 base from J, leaving 19 bases between. As DNA, the CDR3 is TGTGCCAGCAGCGCCACTTTCCGGAACAGATCCTACGAGCAGTACTTC. Translating gives CASSATFRNRSYEQYF.

This rearrangement joins TRBV7-3 to TRBJ1-3; D gene unclear. The V and J ends lost 5 bases and 7 bases respectively, with 18 bases between them. CDR3 length: 15 amino acids. CDR1 and CDR2 (germline): SGHTA, FQGTGA. CDR3 sequence (DNA): TGTGCCAGCAGCCTAGCGGGAGCAGTTGGGAACACCATATATTTT. It is translated as CASSLAGAVGNTIYF.

This clonotype was observed many times. It may be a read error: a sequence one base away is much more abundant. CDR3: CSAGDRSLYAQYF. In DNA, the CDR3 is TGCAGTGCAGGGGACAGGTCGTTGTACGCGCAGTACTTC. The chain joins TRBV20-1 to TRBJ2-7; TRBD1 agrees at 8 bases. This CDR3 is 13 amino acids long. Germline CDR1 reads DFQATT; CDR2 reads SNEGSKA (reference sequence).

Points on this clonotype: A junction boundary mismatches the germline segment, possibly from a read error. The J gene is TRBJ2-3, the V gene TRBV5-1; 8 bases map to TRBD1. Germline V gene data show CDR1 as SGHRS and CDR2 as YFSETQ. CDR3 size: 16 residues. The CDR3 here is CASSWRTGNDADTQYF. DNA of the CDR3: TGCGCCAGCAGCTGGCGGACAGGGAACGACGCAGATACGCAGTACTTT.

The chain joins TRBV29-1 to TRBJ1-2, with D perhaps matching TRBD1 (5 bases). The V and J ends lost 6 bases and 0 bases respectively, with 8 bases between them. Germline V gives CDR1 SQVTM, CDR2 ANQGSEA. The CDR3 is 12 amino acids. The CDR3, as DNA: TGCAGCGTGGGGGGGGCTAACTATGGCTACACCTTC. Amino acids: CSVGGANYGYTF.